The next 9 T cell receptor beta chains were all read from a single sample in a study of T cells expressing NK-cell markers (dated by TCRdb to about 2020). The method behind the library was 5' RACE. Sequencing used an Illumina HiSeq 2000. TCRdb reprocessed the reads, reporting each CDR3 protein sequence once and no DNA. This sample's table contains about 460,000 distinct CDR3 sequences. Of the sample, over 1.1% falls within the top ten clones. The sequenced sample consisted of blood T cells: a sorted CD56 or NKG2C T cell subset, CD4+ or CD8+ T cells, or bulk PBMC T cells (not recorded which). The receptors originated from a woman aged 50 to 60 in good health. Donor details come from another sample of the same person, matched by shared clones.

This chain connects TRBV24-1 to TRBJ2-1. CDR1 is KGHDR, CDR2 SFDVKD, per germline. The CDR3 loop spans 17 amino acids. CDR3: CATSDLPLGSSYNEQFF.

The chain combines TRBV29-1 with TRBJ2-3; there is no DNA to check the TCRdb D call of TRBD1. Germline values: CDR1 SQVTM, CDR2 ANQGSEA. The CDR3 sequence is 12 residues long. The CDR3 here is CSVIIGGDTQYF.

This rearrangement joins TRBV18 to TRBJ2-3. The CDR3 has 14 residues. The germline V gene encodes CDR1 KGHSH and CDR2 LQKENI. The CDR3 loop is CASSPLSDADTQYF.

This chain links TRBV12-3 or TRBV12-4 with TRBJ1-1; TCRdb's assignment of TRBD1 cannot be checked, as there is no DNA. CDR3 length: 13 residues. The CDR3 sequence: CASSLTRRTEAFF.

The CDR3 loop is CASSGLADYNEQFF. The rearrangement uses TRBV7-7 and TRBJ2-1; the TCRdb D gene call, TRBD2, has no DNA to confirm it. Germline CDR1 reads SSHAT; CDR2 reads FNYEAQ (reference sequence). The CDR3 has 14 residues.

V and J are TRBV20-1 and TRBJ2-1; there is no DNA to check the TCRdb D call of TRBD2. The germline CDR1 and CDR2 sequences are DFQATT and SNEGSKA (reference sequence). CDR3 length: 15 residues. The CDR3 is CSVRWASGSSNEQFF.

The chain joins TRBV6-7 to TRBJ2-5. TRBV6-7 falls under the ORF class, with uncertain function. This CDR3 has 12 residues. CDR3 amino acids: CASSYSVETQYF.

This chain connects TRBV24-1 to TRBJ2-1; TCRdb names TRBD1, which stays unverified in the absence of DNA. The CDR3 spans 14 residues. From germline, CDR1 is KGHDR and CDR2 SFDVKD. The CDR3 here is CATSSGGGYNEQFF.

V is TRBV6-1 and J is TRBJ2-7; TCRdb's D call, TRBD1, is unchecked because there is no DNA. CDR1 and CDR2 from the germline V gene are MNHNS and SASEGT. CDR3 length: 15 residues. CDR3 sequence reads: CASSGGGQGVGEQYF.